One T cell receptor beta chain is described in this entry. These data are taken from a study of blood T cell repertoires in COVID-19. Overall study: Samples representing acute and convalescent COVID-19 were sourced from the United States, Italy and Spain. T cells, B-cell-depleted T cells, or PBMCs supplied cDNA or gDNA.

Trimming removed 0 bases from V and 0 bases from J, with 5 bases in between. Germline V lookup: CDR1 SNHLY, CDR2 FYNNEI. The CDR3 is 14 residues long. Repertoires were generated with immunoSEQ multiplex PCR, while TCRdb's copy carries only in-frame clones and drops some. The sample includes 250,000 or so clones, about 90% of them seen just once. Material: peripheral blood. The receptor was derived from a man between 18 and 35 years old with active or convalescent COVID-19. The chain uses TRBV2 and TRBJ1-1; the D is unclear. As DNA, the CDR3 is TGTGCCAGCAGTGAAGCGCTACTGAACACTGAAGCTTTCTTT. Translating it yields CASSEALLNTEAFF. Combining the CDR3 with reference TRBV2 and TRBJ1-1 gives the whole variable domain EPEVTQTPSHQVTQMGQEVILRCVPISNHLYFYWYRQILGQKVEFLVSFYNNEISEKSEIFDDQFSVERPDGSNFTLKIRSTKLEDSAMYFCASSEALLNTEAFFGQGTRLTVV.